A single sample is the source of the 21 T cell receptor beta chains below, sequenced in a study of T cells after somatic rescue of genetic block. Profiling relied on immunoSEQ multiplex PCR, and the TCRdb table lists in-frame clones only, not all of them. The sample comprises around 57,000 clones, around 96% of which are singletons, and under 0.095% rests with the top ten. The sample taken for sequencing was peripheral blood mononuclear cells (PBMCs). The receptors shown here come from a child younger than two.

This rearrangement joins TRBV5-4 to TRBJ2-1; 10 nucleotides match TRBD2. The CDR3 contains 16 residues. CDR1 SGHNT and CDR2 YYREEE come from the germline V gene (reference sequence). The V gene end was trimmed by 3 bases and the J gene end by 5 bases; junction bases not matched to a gene: 8. The CDR3, as DNA: TGTGCCAGCAGCTCAGCGGGAGGGAGGATGGACAATGAGCAGTTCTTC. It codes for CASSSAGGRMDNEQFF.

The chain links TRBV4-1 to TRBJ2-4; maybe TRBD2 (5 bases). This CDR3 region has 18 residues. In germline, CDR1 is MGHRA, CDR2 YSYEKL. V gave up 1 base and J gave up 6 bases, with 22 bases separating them. DNA for the CDR3: TGCGCCAGCAGCCAAGCCCTCCCCAGCGGACTTAAGGGAAACATTCAGTACTTC. Residues: CASSQALPSGLKGNIQYF.

The gene calls are TRBV18 and TRBJ2-1; 11 bases match TRBD2. The V segment lost 4 bases and the J segment 3 bases; nucleotides outside the gene matches: 5. Germline CDR1 reads KGHSH; CDR2 reads LQKENI. This CDR3 contains 16 residues. The CDR3 region is CASSLYSGRDYNEQFF. The CDR3 nucleotides are TGTGCCAGCTCACTATATAGCGGGAGGGACTACAATGAGCAGTTCTTC.

The chain joins TRBV6-4 to TRBJ1-1; tentative D call: TRBD1 (6 bases). V was trimmed by 8 bases and J by 0 bases, leaving 16 bases between them. This CDR3 is 15 amino acids long. From germline, CDR1 is MRHNA and CDR2 SNTAGT. CDR3: CASRRGANMNTEAFF. The CDR3 nucleotides read TGTGCCAGCCGTCGGGGGGCGAATATGAACACTGAAGCTTTCTTT.

The chain joins TRBV30 to TRBJ2-3; 7 bases are a match to TRBD2. With 0 bases clipped from V and 0 bases from J, the junction kept 3 bases outside the gene matches. Germline V CDR1 and CDR2: GTSNPN, SVGIG (reference sequence). The CDR3 runs to 15 residues. The CDR3 sequence: CAWSVLSGSTDTQYF. CDR3 coding DNA: TGTGCCTGGAGTGTACTTAGCGGGAGCACAGATACGCAGTATTTT.

A single count supports this clone. The chain recombines TRBV11-2 with TRBJ1-4; D unresolved. CDR3 length: 12 amino acids. CDR1 is SGHAT and CDR2 is FQNNGV in the germline V gene. V lost 0 bases and J lost 4, with 0 bases in between. The CDR3 reads CASSLDNEKLFF. The DNA for the CDR3 is TGTGCCAGCAGCTTAGATAATGAAAAACTGTTTTTT.

The chain is built from TRBV5-1 and TRBJ1-2; D possibly corresponds to TRBD1 (6 bases). This CDR3 is 15 amino acids long. Germline CDR1 is SGHRS and CDR2 is YFSETQ. The ends were cut back, 2 bases at V and 3 bases at J, with 14 bases in the middle. CDR3 nucleotides: TGCGCCAGCAGCTTTGCAGGGGAAAAAGACTATGGCTACACCTTC. Its translation is CASSFAGEKDYGYTF.

V is TRBV10-3 and J is TRBJ1-1, with 9 nucleotides matching TRBD1. The CDR3 consists of 17 residues. The V gene's germline CDR1 is ENHRY and CDR2 SYGVKD. With 5 bases clipped from V and 1 base from J, the junction kept 11 bases outside the gene matches. CDR3 in DNA: TGTGCCATCAGTTCCGGGACAGGGAGGGGTAGGAACACTGAAGCTTTCTTT. Its protein is CAISSGTGRGRNTEAFF.

The chain is built from TRBV27 and TRBJ1-4; unclear D gene. This CDR3 is 8 amino acids long. CDR1 is MNHEY, CDR2 SMNVEV, per germline (reference sequence). The V end lost 6 bases, the J end lost 10 bases, and 0 bases lay between the germline ends. The chain's CDR3 is CASRKLFF. The CDR3 DNA reads TGTGCCAGCAGAAAACTGTTTTTT.

V gene TRBV4-3 combines with J gene TRBJ2-3; 13 nucleotides agree with TRBD2. The length of the CDR3 is 17 residues. CDR1 LGHNA and CDR2 YSLEER come from the germline V gene. The ends lost 0 bases at V and 3 bases at J; junction bases unmatched: 3. In DNA form, the CDR3 reads TGCGCCAGCAGCCAAGAGGGACTAGCGGGACGAACAGATACGCAGTATTTT. Translating it yields CASSQEGLAGRTDTQYF.

V usage is TRBV7-9 and J usage is TRBJ1-6, with 10 bases matching TRBD1. This CDR3 is built from 14 residues. V dropped 4 bases and J dropped 10; count of bases not matched to a gene: 4. Looked up from germline, CDR1 is SEHNR and CDR2 is FQNEAQ (reference sequence). CDR3 amino acids: CASSWGQGRSPLHF. CDR3 DNA: TGTGCCAGCAGCTGGGGACAGGGGCGGTCACCCCTCCACTTT.

V and J are TRBV7-2 and TRBJ1-2; D is ambiguous. This CDR3 comprises 13 residues. Germline V gene data show CDR1 as SGHTA and CDR2 as FQGNSA. V was cut by 6 bases and J by 4 bases, with 12 bases left in between. The CDR3 spells CASRATAGYGYTF. Here the CDR3 DNA reads TGTGCCAGCAGGGCGACGGCCGGCTATGGCTACACCTTC.

This chain connects TRBV5-1 to TRBJ1-4; no clear D. V was trimmed by 7 bases and J by 6 bases, leaving 13 bases between them. This CDR3 is 13 amino acids long. Looked up from germline, CDR1 is SGHRS and CDR2 is YFSETQ. Here the CDR3 DNA reads TGCGCCAGCCGACGGGGAGGAGATGAAAAACTGTTTTTT. Translating it yields CASRRGGDEKLFF. The full variable domain, completed using reference TRBV5-1 and TRBJ1-4, is KAGVTQTPRYLIKTRGQQVTLSCSPISGHRSVSWYQQTPGQGLQFLFEYFSETQRNKGNFPGRFSGRQFSNSRSEMNVSTLELGDSALYLCASRRGGDEKLFFGSGTQLSVL.

CDR3 in DNA: TGTGCCAGCAGTTTCAGGGGAGGCTACACCTTC. Its protein is CASSFRGGYTF. The chain recombines TRBV28 with TRBJ1-2, with TRBD1 as a possible D gene (6 bases). The CDR3 runs 11 residues. The germline V gene encodes CDR1 MDHEN and CDR2 SYDVKM. With 3 bases removed from V and 8 bases from J, the gap between germline ends came to 7 bases.

The CDR3, as DNA: TGTGCCAGCAGCTTAGGACTAGCGGGAGTGAACGAGCAGTACTTC. Protein sequence: CASSLGLAGVNEQYF. This chain joins TRBV7-2 and TRBJ2-5; TRBD2 agrees at 12 bases. The closer fit of TRBJ2-7 to the DNA end suggests the J call may be wrong. The germline gives CDR1 SGHTA, CDR2 FQGNSA. This CDR3 spans 15 amino acids.

This clone has only one observation. The V gene is TRBV6-1, the J gene TRBJ2-1, with 16 nucleotides matching TRBD2. The germline gives CDR1 MNHNS, CDR2 SASEGT. This CDR3 region has 19 residues. The V gene end was trimmed by 4 bases and the J gene end by 0 bases; junction bases not matched to a gene: 6. CDR3 in amino acids: CASSASGTSGRASYNEQFF. CDR3 nucleotides: TGTGCCAGCAGTGCGTCCGGGACTAGCGGGAGGGCCTCCTACAATGAGCAGTTCTTC.

The chain has TRBV5-6 and TRBJ2-1, with 10 bases matching TRBD2. V lost 0 bases and J lost 7; bases outside the gene matches: 7. The CDR3 covers 16 residues. Germline V gives CDR1 SGHDT, CDR2 YYEEEE. The CDR3 DNA is TGTGCCAGCAGCTTGGCCTTTGGTAGCGGGAGGAATGAGCAGTTCTTC. This sequence encodes CASSLAFGSGRNEQFF.

The count of this clone is one. The junction departs from the called germline gene at one end, perhaps through a read error. The chain combines TRBV6-1 with TRBJ1-1; D not resolved. Per germline, CDR1 MNHNS and CDR2 SASEGT. The CDR3 runs 8 residues. The CDR3 DNA follows: TGTGCCACCAGTGAAGCTTTCTTT. The encoded protein is CATSEAFF.

The rearrangement links TRBV5-1 to TRBJ2-7, with 15 bases identical to TRBD2. CDR1 SGHRS and CDR2 YFSETQ come from the germline V gene. V was clipped by 0 bases and J by 7 bases; unmatched bases: 5. This CDR3 contains 16 residues. The CDR3 reads CASSLGGLAGGGEQYF. DNA of the CDR3: TGCGCCAGCAGCTTGGGGGGACTAGCGGGAGGAGGAGAGCAGTACTTC.

The V call is TRBV27, the J call TRBJ1-2, with TRBD1 identical over 10 bases. Germline values: CDR1 MNHEY, CDR2 SMNVEV (reference sequence). The CDR3 runs 16 residues. The V gene end was trimmed by 3 bases and the J gene end by 5 bases; junction bases not matched to a gene: 9. Here the CDR3 reads CASSFRGGQGWYGYTF. The CDR3 DNA follows: TGTGCCAGCAGTTTCAGGGGGGGACAGGGGTGGTATGGCTACACCTTC.

The rearrangement links TRBV7-2 to TRBJ2-2; D possibly corresponds to TRBD2 (7 bases). This CDR3 contains 16 residues. V was pared by 4 bases and J by 4 bases, with 16 bases between. The germline CDR1 and CDR2 sequences are SGHTA and FQGNSA. The CDR3 sequence is CASSSSLGGGTGELFF. For the CDR3, the DNA is TGTGCCAGCAGCTCTTCCTTAGGGGGGGGCACCGGGGAGCTGTTTTTT. Full variable domain (outside the CDR3, taken from reference TRBV7-2 and TRBJ2-2): GAGVSQSPSNKVTEKGKDVELRCDPISGHTALYWYRQSLGQGLEFLIYFQGNSAPDKSGLPSDRFSAERTGGSVSTLTIQRTQQEDSAVYLCASSSSLGGGTGELFFGEGSRLTVL.